This T cell receptor (beta chain) was observed in a study of blood T cell repertoires in COVID-19. Study overall: T cells, B-cell-depleted T cells, or PBMCs supplied cDNA or gDNA.

Trimming removed 8 bases from V and 2 bases from J, with 22 bases in between. Germline V gives CDR1 SGHRS, CDR2 YFSETQ. This CDR3 is 16 amino acids long. Profiled with immunoSEQ multiplex PCR; TCRdb holds only in-frame clones, not every one. Counted here are some 130,000 clones, nearly 70% occurring once; the ten biggest clones make up 1.5% to 2%. The chain combines TRBV5-1 with TRBJ1-2; D might be TRBD1 (6 bases). This clonotype originated in a woman in her 70s with acute or convalescent COVID-19. Material for sequencing was peripheral blood. The CDR3 nucleotides are TGCGCCAGGGGGCCAGGGGAGCCCCCTTCCAACTATGGCTACACCTTC. It codes for CARGPGEPPSNYGYTF.